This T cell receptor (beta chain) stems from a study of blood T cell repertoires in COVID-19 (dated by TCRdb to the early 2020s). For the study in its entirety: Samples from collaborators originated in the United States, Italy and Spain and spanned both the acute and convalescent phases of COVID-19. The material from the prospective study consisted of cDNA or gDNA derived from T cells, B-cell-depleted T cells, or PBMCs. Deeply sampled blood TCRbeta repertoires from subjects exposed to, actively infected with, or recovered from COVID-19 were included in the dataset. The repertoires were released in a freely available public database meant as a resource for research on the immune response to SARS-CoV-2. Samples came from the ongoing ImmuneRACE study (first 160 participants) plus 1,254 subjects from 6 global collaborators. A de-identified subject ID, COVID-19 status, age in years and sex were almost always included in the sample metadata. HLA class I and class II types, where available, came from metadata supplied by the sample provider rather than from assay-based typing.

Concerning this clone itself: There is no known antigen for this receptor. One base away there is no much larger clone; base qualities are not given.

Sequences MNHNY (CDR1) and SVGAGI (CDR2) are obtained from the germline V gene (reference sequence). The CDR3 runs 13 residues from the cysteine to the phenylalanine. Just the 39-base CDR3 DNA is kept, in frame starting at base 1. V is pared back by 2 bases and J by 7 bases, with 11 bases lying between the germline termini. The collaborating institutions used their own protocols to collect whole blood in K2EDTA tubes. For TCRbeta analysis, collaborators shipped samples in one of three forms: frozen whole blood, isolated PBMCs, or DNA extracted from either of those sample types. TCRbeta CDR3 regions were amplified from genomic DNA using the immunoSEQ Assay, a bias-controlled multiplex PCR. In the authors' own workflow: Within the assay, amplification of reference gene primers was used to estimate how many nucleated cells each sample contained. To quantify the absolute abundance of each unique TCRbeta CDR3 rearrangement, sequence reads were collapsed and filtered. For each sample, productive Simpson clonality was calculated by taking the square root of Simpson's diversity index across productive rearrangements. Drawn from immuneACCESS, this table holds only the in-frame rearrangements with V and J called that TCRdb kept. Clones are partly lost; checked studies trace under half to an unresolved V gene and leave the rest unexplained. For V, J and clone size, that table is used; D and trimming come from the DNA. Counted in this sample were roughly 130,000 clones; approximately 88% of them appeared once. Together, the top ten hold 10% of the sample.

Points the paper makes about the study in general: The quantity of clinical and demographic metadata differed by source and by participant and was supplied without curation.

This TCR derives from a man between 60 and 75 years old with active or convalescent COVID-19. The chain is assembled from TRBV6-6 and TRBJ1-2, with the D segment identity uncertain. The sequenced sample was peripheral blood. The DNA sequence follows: TGTGCCAGCAGTTACGGCCCTTCGGGTGGCTACACCTTC. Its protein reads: CASSYGPSGGYTF.